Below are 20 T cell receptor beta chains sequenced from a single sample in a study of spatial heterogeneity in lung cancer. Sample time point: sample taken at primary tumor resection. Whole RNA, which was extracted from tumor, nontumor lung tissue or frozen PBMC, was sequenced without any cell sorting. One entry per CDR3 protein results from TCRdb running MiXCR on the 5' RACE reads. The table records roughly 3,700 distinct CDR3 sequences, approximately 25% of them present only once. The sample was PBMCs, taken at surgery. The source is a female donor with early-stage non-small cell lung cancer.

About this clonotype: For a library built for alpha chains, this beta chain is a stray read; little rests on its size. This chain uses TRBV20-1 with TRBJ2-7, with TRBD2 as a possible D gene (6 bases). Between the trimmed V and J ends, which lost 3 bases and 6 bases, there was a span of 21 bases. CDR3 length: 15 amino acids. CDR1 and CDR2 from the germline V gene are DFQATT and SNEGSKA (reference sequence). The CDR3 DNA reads TGCAGTGCTAGCACGTCGGGCTACCCCGGGAGCGAGCAGTACTTC. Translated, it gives CSASTSGYPGSEQYF.

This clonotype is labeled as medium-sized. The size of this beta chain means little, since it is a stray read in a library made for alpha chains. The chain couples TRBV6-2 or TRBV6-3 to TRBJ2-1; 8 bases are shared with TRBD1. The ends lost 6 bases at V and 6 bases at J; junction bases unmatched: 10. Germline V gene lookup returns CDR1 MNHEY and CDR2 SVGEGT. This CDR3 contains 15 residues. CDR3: CASSPGTGKPNEQFF. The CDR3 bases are TGTGCCAGCAGCCCCGGGACAGGAAAGCCCAATGAGCAGTTCTTC.

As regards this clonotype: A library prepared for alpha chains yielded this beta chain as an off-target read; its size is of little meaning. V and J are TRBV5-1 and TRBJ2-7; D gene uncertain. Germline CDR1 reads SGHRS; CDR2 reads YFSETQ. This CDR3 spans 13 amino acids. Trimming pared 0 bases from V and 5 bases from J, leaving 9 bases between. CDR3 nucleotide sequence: TGCGCCAGCAGCTTGGGACTCAGCGACGAGCAGTACTTC. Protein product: CASSLGLSDEQYF.

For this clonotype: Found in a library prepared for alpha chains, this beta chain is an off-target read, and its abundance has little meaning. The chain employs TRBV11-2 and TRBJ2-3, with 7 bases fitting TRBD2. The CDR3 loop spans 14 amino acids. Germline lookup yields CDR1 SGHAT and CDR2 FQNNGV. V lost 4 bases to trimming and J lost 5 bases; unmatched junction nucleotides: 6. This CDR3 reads CASSSSGRGDTQYF. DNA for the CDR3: TGTGCCAGCAGCTCTAGCGGAAGAGGAGATACGCAGTATTTT.

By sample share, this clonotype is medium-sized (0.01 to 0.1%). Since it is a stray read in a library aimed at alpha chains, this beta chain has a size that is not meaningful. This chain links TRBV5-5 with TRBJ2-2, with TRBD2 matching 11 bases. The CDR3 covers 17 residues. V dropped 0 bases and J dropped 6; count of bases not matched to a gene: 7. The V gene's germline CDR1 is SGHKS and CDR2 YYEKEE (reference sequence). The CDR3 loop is CASSLDGSGRGPGELFF. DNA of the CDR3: TGTGCCAGCAGCTTGGACGGTAGCGGGAGGGGCCCCGGGGAGCTGTTTTTT. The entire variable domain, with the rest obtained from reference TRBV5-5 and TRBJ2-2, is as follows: DAGVTQSPTHLIKTRGQQVTLRCSPISGHKSVSWYQQVLGQGPQFIFQYYEKEERGRGNFPDRFSARQFPNYSSELNVNALLLGDSALYLCASSLDGSGRGPGELFFGEGSRLTVL.

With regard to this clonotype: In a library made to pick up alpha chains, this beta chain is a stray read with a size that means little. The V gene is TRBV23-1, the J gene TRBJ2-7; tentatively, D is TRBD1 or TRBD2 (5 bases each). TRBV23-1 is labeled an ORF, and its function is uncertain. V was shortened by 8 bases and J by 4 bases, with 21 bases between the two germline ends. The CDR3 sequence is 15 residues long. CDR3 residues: CASGEPPGPFYEQYV. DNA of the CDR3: TGCGCCAGCGGAGAACCCCCGGGACCCTTTTACGAGCAGTACGTC.

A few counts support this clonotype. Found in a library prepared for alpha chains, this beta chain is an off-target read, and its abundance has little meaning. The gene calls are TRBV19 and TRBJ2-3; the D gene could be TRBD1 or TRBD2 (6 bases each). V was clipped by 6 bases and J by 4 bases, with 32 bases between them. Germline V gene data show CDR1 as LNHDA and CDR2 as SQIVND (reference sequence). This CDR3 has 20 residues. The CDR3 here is CASRLYHYPPPRGGPDTQYF. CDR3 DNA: TGTGCCAGTAGATTATACCACTACCCCCCTCCCCGTGGGGGGCCAGATACGCAGTATTTT.

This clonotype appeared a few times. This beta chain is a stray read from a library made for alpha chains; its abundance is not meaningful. CDR3 region: CASSSGFSLAKNIQYF. CDR3 in DNA: TGTGCCAGCAGCTCAGGGTTCTCCCTAGCCAAAAACATTCAGTACTTC. V and J are TRBV7-9 and TRBJ2-4; D possibly corresponds to TRBD1 (5 bases). This CDR3 is built from 16 residues. The germline V gene encodes CDR1 SEHNR and CDR2 FQNEAQ (reference sequence). V shed 4 bases and J shed 0 bases, with 13 bases lying between them.

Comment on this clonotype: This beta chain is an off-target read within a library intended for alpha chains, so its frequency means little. DNA of the CDR3: TGTGCCAGTAGTATAGATGCCAGGGGAATCTACGAGCAGTACTTC. Protein sequence: CASSIDARGIYEQYF. The chain links TRBV19 to TRBJ2-7; tentatively, D is TRBD1 (6 bases). Germline-derived CDR1 and CDR2 are LNHDA and SQIVND (reference sequence). CDR3 size: 15 residues. Deletions cut 0 bases from V and 3 bases from J, with 12 bases between.

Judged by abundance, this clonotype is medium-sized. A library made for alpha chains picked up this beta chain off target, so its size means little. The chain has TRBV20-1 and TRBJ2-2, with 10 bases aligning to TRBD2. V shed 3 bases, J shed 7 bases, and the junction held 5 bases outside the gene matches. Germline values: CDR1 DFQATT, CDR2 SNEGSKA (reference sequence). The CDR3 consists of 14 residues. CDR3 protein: CSASLLAGDGELFF. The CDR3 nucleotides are TGCAGTGCTAGTCTGCTAGCGGGAGACGGGGAGCTGTTTTTT.

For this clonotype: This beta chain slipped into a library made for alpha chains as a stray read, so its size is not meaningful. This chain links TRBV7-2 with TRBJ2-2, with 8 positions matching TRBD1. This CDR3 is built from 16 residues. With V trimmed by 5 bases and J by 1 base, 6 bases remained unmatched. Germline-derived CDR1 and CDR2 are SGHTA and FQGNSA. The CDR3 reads CASSTGQALNTGELFF. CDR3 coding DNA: TGTGCCAGCAGCACGGGACAGGCTTTGAACACCGGGGAGCTGTTTTTT.

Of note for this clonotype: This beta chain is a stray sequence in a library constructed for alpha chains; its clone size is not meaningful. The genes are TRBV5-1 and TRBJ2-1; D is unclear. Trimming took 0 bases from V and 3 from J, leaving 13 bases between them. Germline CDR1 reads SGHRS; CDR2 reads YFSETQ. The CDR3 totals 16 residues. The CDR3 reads CASSLVGLNSYNEQFF. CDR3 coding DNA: TGCGCCAGCAGCTTGGTAGGGCTGAACAGCTACAATGAGCAGTTCTTC. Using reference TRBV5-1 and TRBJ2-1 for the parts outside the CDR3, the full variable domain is KAGVTQTPRYLIKTRGQQVTLSCSPISGHRSVSWYQQTPGQGLQFLFEYFSETQRNKGNFPGRFSGRQFSNSRSEMNVSTLELGDSALYLCASSLVGLNSYNEQFFGPGTRLTVL.

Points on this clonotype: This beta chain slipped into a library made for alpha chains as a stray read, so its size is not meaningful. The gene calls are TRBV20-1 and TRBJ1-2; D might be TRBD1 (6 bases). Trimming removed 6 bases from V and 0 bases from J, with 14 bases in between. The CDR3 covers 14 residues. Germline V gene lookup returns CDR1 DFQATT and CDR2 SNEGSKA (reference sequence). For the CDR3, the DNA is TGCAGTGCCCCCTGGGGGCCCGCTAACTATGGCTACACCTTC. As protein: CSAPWGPANYGYTF.

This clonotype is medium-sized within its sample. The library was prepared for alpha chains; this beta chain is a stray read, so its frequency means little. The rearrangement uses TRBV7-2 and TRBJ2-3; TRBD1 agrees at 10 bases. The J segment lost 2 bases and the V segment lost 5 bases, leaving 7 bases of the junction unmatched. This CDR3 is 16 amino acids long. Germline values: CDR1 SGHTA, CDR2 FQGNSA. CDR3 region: CASSRTGTGATDTQYF. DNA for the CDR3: TGTGCCAGCAGCAGAACCGGGACAGGGGCCACAGATACGCAGTATTTT.

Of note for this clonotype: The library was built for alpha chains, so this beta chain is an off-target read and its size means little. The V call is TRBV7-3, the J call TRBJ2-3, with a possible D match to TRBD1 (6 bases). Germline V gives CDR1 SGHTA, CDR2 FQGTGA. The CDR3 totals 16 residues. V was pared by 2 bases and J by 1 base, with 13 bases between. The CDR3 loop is CASSLSRPGGTDTQYF. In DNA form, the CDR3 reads TGTGCCAGCAGCTTATCCCGGCCAGGGGGCACAGATACGCAGTATTTT.

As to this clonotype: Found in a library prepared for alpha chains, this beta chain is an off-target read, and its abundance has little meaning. The CDR3 DNA sequence: TGTGCCATCAGTGCGGGAGCGGGGGAGCAGTACTTC. Its translation is CAISAGAGEQYF. This chain links TRBV10-3 with TRBJ2-7, with 7 bases matching TRBD2. Germline assignment: CDR1 ENHRY and CDR2 SYGVKD. The CDR3 sequence is 12 residues long. Trimming at V came to 4 bases and at J to 7 bases, leaving 4 bases not matched to a gene.

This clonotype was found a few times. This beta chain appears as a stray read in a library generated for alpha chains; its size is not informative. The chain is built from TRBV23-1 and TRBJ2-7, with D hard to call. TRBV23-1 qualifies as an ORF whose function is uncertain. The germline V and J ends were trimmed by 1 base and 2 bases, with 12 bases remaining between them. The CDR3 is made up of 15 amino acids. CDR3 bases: TGCGCCAGCAGTCAATATTCCAGTGAACCCTACGAGCAGTACTTC. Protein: CASSQYSSEPYEQYF.

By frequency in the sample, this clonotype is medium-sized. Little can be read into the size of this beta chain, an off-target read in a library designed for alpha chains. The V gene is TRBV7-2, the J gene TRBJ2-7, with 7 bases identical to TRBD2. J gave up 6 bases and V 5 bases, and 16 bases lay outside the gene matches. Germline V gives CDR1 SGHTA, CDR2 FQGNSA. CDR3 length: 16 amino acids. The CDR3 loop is CASSRMSGRGSGEQYF. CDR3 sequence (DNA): TGTGCCAGCAGCCGTATGAGTGGGAGGGGTTCGGGCGAGCAGTACTTC.

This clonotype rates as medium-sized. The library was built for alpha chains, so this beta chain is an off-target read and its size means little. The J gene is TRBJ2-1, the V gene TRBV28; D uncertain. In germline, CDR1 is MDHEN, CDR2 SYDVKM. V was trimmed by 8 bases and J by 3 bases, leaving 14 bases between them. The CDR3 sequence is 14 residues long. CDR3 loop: CASGAVLIYNEQFF. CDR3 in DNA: TGTGCCAGCGGTGCGGTCCTTATCTACAATGAGCAGTTCTTC.

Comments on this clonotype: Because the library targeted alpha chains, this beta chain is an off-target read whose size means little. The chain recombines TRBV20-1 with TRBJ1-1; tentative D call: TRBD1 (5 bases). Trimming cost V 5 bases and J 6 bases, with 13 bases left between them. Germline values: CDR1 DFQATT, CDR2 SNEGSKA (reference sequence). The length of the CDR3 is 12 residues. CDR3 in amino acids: CSAYRLRAEAFF. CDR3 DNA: TGCAGTGCTTACAGGCTTCGGGCTGAAGCTTTCTTT.